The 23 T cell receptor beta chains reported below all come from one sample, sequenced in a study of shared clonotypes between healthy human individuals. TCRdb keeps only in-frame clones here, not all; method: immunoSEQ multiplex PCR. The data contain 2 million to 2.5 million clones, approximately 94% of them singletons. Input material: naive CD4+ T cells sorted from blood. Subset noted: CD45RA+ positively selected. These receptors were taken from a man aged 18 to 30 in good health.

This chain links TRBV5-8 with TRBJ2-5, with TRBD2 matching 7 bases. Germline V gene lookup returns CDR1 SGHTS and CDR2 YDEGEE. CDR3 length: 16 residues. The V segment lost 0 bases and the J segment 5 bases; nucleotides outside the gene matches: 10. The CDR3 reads CASSLARRLASETQYF. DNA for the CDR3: TGTGCCAGCAGCTTGGCCCGTAGACTAGCTAGTGAGACCCAGTACTTC.

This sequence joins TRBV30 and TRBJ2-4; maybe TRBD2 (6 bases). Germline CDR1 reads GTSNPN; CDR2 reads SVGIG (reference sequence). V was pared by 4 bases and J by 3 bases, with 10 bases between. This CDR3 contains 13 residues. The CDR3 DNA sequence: TGTGCCTGGAAAAGGAGGGGCAAAAACATTCAGTACTTC. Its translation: CAWKRRGKNIQYF. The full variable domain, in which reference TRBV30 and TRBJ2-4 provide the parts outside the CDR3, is SQTIHQWPATLVQPVGSPLSLECTVEGTSNPNLYWYRQAAGRGLQLLFYSVGIGQISSEVPQNLSASRPQDRQFILSSKKLLLSDSGFYLCAWKRRGKNIQYFGAGTRLSVL.

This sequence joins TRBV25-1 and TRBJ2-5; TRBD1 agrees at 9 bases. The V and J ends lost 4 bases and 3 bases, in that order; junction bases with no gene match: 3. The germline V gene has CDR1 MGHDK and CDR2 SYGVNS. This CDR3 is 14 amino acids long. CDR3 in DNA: TGTGCCAGCAGTGCGACAGGGGGGAAAGAGACCCAGTACTTC. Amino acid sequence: CASSATGGKETQYF.

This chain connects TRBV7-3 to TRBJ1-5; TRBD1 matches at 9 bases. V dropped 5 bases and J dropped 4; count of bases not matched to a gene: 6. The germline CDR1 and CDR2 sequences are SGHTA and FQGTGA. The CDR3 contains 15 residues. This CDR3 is CASSHPDRGNQPQHF. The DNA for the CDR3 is TGTGCCAGCAGCCATCCTGACAGGGGGAATCAGCCCCAGCATTTT.

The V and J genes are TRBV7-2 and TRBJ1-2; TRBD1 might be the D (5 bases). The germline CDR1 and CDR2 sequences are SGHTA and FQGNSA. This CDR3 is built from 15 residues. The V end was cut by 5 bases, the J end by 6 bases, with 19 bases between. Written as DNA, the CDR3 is TGTGCCAGCAGCCCGGGCCCCGGACGGGGGGATGGCTACACCTTC. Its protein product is CASSPGPGRGDGYTF.

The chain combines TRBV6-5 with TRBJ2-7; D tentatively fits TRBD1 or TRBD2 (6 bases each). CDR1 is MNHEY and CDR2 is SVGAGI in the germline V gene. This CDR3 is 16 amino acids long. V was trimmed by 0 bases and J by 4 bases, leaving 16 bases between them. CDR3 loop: CASSYSRWGAQYEQYF. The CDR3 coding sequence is TGTGCCAGCAGTTACTCGAGATGGGGGGCCCAGTACGAGCAGTACTTC.

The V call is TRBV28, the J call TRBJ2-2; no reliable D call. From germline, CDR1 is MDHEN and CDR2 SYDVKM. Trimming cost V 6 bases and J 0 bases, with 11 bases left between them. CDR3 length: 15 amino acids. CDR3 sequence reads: CASSLTLANTGELFF. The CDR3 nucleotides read TGTGCCAGCAGCCTGACACTTGCGAACACCGGGGAGCTGTTTTTT. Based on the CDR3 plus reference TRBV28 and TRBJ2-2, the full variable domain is DVKVTQSSRYLVKRTGEKVFLECVQDMDHENMFWYRQDPGLGLRLIYFSYDVKMKEKGDIPEGYSVSREKKERFSLILESASTNQTSMYLCASSLTLANTGELFFGEGSRLTVL.

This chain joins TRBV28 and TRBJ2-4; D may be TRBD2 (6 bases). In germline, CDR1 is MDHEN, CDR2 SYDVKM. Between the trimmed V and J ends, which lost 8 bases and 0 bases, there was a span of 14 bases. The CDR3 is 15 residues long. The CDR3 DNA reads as TGTGCCAGCTTCGGCGGGGACTTAGCCAAAAACATTCAGTACTTC. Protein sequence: CASFGGDLAKNIQYF.

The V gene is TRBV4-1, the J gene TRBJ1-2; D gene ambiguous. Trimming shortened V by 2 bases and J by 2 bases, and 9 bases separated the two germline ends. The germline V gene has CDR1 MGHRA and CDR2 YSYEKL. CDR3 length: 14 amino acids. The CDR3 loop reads CASSQPGRNYGYTF. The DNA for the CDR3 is TGCGCCAGCAGCCAACCCGGACGGAACTATGGCTACACCTTC.

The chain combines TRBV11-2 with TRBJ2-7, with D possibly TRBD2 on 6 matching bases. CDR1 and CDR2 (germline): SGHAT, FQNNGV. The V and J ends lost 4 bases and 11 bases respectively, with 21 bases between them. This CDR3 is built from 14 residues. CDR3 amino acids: CASSSISGAGWEYF. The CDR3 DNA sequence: TGTGCCAGCAGCTCCATCTCCGGGGCGGGATGGGAGTACTTC.

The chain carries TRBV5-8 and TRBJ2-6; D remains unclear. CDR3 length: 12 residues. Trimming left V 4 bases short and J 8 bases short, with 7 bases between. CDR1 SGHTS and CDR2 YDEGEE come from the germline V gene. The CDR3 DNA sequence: TGTGCCAGCAGCCTGGTCCCCAACGTCCTGACTTTC. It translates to CASSLVPNVLTF.

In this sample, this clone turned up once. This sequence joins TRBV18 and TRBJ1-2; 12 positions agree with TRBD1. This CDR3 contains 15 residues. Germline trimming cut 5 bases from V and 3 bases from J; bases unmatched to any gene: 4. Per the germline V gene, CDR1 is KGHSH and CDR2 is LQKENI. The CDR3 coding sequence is TGTGCCAGCTCATCGGGACAGGGGGCGGACTATGGCTACACCTTC. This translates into CASSSGQGADYGYTF.

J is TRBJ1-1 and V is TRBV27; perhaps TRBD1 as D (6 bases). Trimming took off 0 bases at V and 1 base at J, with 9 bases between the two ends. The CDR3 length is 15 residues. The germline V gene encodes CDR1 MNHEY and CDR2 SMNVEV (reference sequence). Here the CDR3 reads CASSLSGHSNTEAFF. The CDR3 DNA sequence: TGTGCCAGCAGTTTATCGGGACACTCGAACACTGAAGCTTTCTTT.

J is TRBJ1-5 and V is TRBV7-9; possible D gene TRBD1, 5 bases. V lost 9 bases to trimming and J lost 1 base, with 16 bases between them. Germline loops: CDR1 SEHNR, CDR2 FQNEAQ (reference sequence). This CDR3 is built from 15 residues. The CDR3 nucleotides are TGTGCCAGTGGCGACGAGGGGCCAAGCAATCAGCCCCAGCATTTT. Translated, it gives CASGDEGPSNQPQHF.

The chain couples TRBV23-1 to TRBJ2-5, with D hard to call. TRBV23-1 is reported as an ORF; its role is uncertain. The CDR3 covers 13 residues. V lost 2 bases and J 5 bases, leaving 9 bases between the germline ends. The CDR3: CASSQQVGETQYF. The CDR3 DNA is TGCGCCAGCAGTCAACAGGTTGGCGAGACCCAGTACTTC.

CDR3 nucleotides: TGTGCCAGCTACACACCAACAGGGACCTATGGCTACACCTTC. Translated: CASYTPTGTYGYTF. The chain employs TRBV28 and TRBJ1-2; D perhaps matches TRBD1 (6 bases). The CDR3 runs to 14 residues. In germline, CDR1 is MDHEN, CDR2 SYDVKM. The V end was cut by 8 bases, the J end by 4 bases, with 17 bases between.

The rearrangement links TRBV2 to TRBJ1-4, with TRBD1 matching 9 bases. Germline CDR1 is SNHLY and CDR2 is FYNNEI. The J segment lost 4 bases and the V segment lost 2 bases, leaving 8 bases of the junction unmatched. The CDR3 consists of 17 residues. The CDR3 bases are TGTGCCAGCAGTGAAACTCCGACAGGGGGGAGTAATGAAAAACTGTTTTTT. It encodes CASSETPTGGSNEKLFF. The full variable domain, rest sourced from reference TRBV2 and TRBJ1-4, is EPEVTQTPSHQVTQMGQEVILRCVPISNHLYFYWYRQILGQKVEFLVSFYNNEISEKSEIFDDQFSVERPDGSNFTLKIRSTKLEDSAMYFCASSETPTGGSNEKLFFGSGTQLSVL.

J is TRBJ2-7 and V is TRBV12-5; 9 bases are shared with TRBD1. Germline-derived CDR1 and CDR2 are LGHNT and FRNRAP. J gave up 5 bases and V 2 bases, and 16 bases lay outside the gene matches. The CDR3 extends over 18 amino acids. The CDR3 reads CASGLFWRTGDVGNEQYF. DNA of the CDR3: TGTGCTAGTGGTTTGTTTTGGCGGACAGGGGATGTGGGCAACGAGCAGTACTTC.

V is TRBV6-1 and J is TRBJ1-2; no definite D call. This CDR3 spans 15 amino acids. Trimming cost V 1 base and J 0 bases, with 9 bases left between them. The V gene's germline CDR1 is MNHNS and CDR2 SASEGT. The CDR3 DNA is TGTGCCAGCAGTGAAGGTAGCGGAACTAACTATGGCTACACCTTC. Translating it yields CASSEGSGTNYGYTF.

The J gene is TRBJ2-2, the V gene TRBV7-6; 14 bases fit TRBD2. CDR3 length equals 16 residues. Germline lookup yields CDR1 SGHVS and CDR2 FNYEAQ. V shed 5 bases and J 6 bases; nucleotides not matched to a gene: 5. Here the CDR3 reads CASSLLTSGGAGELFF. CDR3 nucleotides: TGTGCCAGCAGCCTGTTGACTAGCGGGGGGGCCGGGGAGCTGTTTTTT.

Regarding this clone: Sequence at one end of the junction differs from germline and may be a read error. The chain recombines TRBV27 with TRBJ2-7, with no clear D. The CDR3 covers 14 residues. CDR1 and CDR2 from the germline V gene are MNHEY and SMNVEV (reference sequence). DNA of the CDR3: TGTGCCACCAGTAGGTACTCGATTCCCAACGAGCAGTACTTC. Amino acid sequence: CATSRYSIPNEQYF.

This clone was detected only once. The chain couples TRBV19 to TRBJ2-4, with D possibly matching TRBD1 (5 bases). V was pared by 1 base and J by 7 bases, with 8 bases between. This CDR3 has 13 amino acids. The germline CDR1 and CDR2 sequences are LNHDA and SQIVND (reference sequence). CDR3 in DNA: TGTGCCAGTAGTATAGGCGACAGTAACATTCAGTACTTC. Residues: CASSIGDSNIQYF.

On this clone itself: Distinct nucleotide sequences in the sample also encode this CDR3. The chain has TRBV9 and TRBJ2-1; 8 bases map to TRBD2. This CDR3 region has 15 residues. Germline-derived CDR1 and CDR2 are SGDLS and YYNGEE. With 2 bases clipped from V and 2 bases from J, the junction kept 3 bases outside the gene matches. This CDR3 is CASSVSGGPYNEQFF. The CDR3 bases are TGTGCCAGCAGCGTGTCGGGAGGGCCCTACAATGAGCAGTTCTTC.